One T cell receptor beta chain is described in this entry. The iRepertoire multiplex PCR system with TCR subtype-specific primers built both bulk and single-cell libraries. Each CDR3 protein gets one entry in TCRdb, which reprocessed the multiplex PCR reads and gives no DNA. The listing contains 9,500 to 13,000 distinct CDR3 sequences. The data were taken from a study of T cells in severe cutaneous drug reactions. Germline CDR1 is DFQATT and CDR2 is SNEGSKA (reference sequence). The length of the CDR3 is 14 residues. Sequenced patients had Stevens-Johnson syndrome or toxic epidermal necrolysis caused by carbamazepine.

The specimen sequenced was cells from a skin blister. This clonotype originated in a human donor with Stevens-Johnson syndrome, a severe cutaneous drug reaction. This chain joins TRBV20-1 and TRBJ1-4; there is no DNA to check the TCRdb D call of TRBD1. The CDR3 loop reads CSADPGTESEKLFF.